This TCR beta chain was sequenced in a study of T cell responses to AZD1222 COVID-19 vaccine. Study outcomes and limitations: Spike-specific TCR breadth and depth both grew after two AZD1222 doses. After the peak T cell response, and only then, were repertoires sampled. Just five to seven people given AZD1222 tested seropositive at baseline.

The repertoire was sequenced with immunoSEQ multiplex PCR; TCRdb's copy has only in-frame clones and lacks some. Altogether roughly 100,000 clones are present, around 90% being singletons, with the ten largest covering around 8%. The ends were cut back, 0 bases at V and 3 bases at J, with 7 bases in the middle. The germline V gene encodes CDR1 SGHRS and CDR2 YFSETQ. CDR3 length equals 14 residues. The table lists this clone with a few counts. Its antigen is as yet unknown. This clonotype originated in an adult who received the AZD1222 COVID-19 vaccine. Sequenced material: peripheral blood, taken 28 days after the second AZD1222 dose. J is TRBJ1-5 and V is TRBV5-1; D gene ambiguous. The CDR3 sequence is CASSLAGSNQPQHF. In nucleotides, the CDR3 is TGCGCCAGCAGCTTGGCCGGCTCCAATCAGCCCCAGCATTTT.